Following are 5 T cell receptor beta chains from one sample sequenced in a study of T cell responses to AZD1222 COVID-19 vaccine. The protocol was immunoSEQ multiplex PCR, while the TCRdb copy is restricted to in-frame clones and leaves out a portion. Seen here are about 96,000 clones, 85% to 90% observed once, and the top ten hold 20% to 30%. This specimen consisted of peripheral blood, obtained on day 0 of AZD1222 vaccination. The receptors originated from an adult in good health.

The V gene is TRBV5-1, the J gene TRBJ1-6; 8 nucleotides align to TRBD1. J gave up 10 bases and V 2 bases, and 2 bases lay outside the gene matches. CDR1 is SGHRS and CDR2 is YFSETQ in the germline V gene. This CDR3 spans 13 amino acids. CDR3 DNA: TGCGCCAGCAGCTTACGACAGGGGTCACCCCTCCACTTT. Its translation is CASSLRQGSPLHF. Supplemented by reference TRBV5-1 and TRBJ1-6, the full variable domain reads KAGVTQTPRYLIKTRGQQVTLSCSPISGHRSVSWYQQTPGQGLQFLFEYFSETQRNKGNFPGRFSGRQFSNSRSEMNVSTLELGDSALYLCASSLRQGSPLHFGNGTRLTVT.

The rearrangement links TRBV6-6 to TRBJ1-6; perhaps TRBD1 as D (6 bases). Trimming shortened V by 4 bases and J by 12 bases, and 10 bases separated the two germline ends. This CDR3 contains 12 residues. CDR1 MNHNY and CDR2 SVGAGI come from the germline V gene (reference sequence). The CDR3 loop is CASSFRQEPLHF. The DNA of the CDR3 is TGTGCCAGCAGTTTTAGACAGGAACCCCTCCACTTT.

The genes are TRBV7-6 and TRBJ2-7; unclear D gene. This CDR3 spans 16 amino acids. The V end lost 0 bases, the J end lost 5 bases, and 17 bases lay between the germline ends. CDR1 is SGHVS, CDR2 FNYEAQ, per germline. CDR3 sequence reads: CASSLAAEPSFHEQYF. In nucleotides, the CDR3 is TGTGCCAGCAGCTTAGCGGCAGAACCATCGTTCCACGAGCAGTACTTC.

The rearrangement joins TRBV5-1 to TRBJ1-4; 7 bases line up with TRBD1. CDR1 is SGHRS and CDR2 is YFSETQ in the germline V gene. V shed 2 bases, J shed 6 bases, and the junction held 4 bases outside the gene matches. The CDR3 is 14 residues long. CDR3 sequence (DNA): TGCGCCAGCAGCTTCGTAGGGGGCGATGAAAAACTGTTTTTT. Translating gives CASSFVGGDEKLFF.

The rearrangement joins TRBV27 to TRBJ2-7; 14 positions agree with TRBD2. Looked up from germline, CDR1 is MNHEY and CDR2 is SMNVEV (reference sequence). The CDR3 loop spans 16 amino acids. Germline trimming cut 5 bases from V and 4 bases from J; bases unmatched to any gene: 7. CDR3 sequence (DNA): TGTGCCAGCAGTCCAGGACTAGCGGGAGGTACTTACGAGCAGTACTTC. Encoded protein: CASSPGLAGGTYEQYF.